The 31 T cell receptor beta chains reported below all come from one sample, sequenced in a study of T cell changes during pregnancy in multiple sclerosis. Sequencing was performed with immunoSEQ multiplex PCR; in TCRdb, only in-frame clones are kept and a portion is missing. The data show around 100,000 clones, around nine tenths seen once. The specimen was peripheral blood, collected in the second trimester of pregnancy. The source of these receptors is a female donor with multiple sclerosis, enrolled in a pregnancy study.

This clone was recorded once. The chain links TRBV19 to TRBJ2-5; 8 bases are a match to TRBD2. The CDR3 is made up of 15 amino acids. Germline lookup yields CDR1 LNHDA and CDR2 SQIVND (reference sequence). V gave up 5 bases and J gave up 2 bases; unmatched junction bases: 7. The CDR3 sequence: CASSLGPSGQETQYF. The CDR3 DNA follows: TGTGCCAGTAGTCTAGGACCTAGCGGGCAAGAGACCCAGTACTTC.

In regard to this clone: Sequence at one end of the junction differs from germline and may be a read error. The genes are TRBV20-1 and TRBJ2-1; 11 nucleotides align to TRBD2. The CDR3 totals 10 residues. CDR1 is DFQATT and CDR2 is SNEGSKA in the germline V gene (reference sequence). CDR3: CSAHRGLAVF. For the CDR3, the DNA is TGCAGTGCCCACAGGGGACTAGCGGTCTTC.

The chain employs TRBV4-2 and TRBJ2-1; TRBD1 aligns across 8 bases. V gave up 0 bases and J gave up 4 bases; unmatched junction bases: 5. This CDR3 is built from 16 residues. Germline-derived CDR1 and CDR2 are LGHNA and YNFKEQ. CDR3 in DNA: TGTGCCAGCAGCCAAGATCGGCAGGGGGCATACAATGAGCAGTTCTTC. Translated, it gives CASSQDRQGAYNEQFF.

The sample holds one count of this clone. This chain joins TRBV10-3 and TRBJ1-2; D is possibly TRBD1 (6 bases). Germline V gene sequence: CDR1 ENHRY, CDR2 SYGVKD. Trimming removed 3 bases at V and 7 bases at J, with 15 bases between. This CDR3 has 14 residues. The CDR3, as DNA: TGTGCCATCAGTGAAAGCAGGGACACCGCTGGCTACACCTTC. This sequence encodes CAISESRDTAGYTF.

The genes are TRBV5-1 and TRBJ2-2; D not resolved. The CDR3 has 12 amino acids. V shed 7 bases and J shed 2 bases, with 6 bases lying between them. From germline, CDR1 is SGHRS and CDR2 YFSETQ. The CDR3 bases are TGCGCCAGCCAGTTCAACACCGGGGAGCTGTTTTTT. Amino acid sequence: CASQFNTGELFF.

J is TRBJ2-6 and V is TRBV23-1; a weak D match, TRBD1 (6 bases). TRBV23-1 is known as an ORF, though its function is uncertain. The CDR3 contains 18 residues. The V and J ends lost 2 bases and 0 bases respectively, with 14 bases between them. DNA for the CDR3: TGCGCCAGCAGTCAAGTACAGCAGGGGATCTCTGGGGCCAACGTCCTGACTTTC. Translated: CASSQVQQGISGANVLTF.

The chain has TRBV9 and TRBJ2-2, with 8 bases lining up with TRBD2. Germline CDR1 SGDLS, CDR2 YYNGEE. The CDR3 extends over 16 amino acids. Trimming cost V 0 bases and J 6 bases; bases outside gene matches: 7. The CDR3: CASSVDQAGAPGELFF. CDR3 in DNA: TGTGCCAGCAGCGTAGATCAAGCGGGAGCTCCCGGGGAGCTGTTTTTT.

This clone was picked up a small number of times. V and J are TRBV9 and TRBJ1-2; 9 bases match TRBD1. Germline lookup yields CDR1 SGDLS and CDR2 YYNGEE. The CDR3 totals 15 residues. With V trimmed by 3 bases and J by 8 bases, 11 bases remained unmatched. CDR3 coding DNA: TGTGCCAGCAGCGCTCCCGCACAGGGGGCGTGGGGCTACACCTTC. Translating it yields CASSAPAQGAWGYTF.

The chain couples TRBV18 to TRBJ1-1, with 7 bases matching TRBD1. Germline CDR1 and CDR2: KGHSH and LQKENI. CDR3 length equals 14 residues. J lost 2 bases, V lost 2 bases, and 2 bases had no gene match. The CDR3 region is CASSPGQANTEAFF. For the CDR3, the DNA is TGTGCCAGCTCACCAGGACAGGCAAACACTGAAGCTTTCTTT.

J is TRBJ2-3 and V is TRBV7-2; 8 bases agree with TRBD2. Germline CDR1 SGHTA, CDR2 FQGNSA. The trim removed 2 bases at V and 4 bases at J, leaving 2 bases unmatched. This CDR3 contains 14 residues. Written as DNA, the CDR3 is TGTGCCAGCAGCTTACGGGGGGGCGCAGATACGCAGTATTTT. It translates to CASSLRGGADTQYF.

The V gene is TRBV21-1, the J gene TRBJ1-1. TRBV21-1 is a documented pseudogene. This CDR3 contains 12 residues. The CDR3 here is CASRRSHTEAFF. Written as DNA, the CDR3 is TGTGCCAGCAGGAGAAGTCACACTGAAGCTTTCTTT.

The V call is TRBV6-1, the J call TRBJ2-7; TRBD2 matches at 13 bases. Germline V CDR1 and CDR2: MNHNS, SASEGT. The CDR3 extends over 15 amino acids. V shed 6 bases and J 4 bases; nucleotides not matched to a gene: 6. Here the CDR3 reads CASRGLAGEAYEQYF. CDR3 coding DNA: TGTGCCAGCAGAGGACTAGCGGGGGAGGCGTACGAGCAGTACTTC.

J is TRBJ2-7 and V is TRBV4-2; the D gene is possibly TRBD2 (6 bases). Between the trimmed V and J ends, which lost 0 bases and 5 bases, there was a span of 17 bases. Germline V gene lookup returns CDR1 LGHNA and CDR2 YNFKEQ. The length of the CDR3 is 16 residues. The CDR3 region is CASSQETELAGNEQYF. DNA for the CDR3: TGTGCCAGCAGCCAAGAAACGGAACTAGCCGGAAACGAGCAGTACTTC.

The CDR3, as DNA: TGTGCCTGGAGTGGACAATCTGGATCACCCCTCCACTTT. This gives the protein CAWSGQSGSPLHF. This chain connects TRBV30 to TRBJ1-6; no clear D gene. Trimming removed 1 base at V and 10 bases at J, with 11 bases between. The CDR3 is 13 amino acids. Germline V gives CDR1 GTSNPN, CDR2 SVGIG (reference sequence).

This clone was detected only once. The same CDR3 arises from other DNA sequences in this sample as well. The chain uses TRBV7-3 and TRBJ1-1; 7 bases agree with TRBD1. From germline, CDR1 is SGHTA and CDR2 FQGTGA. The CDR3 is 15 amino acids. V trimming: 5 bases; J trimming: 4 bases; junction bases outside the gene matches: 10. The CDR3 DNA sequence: TGTGCCAGCAGCCTAAAGGCAGGGGGAGGCACTGAAGCTTTCTTT. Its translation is CASSLKAGGGTEAFF. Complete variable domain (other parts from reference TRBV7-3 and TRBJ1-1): GAGVSQTPSNKVTEKGKYVELRCDPISGHTALYWYRQSLGQGPEFLIYFQGTGAADDSGLPNDRFFAVRPEGSVSTLKIQRTERGDSAVYLCASSLKAGGGTEAFFGQGTRLTVV.

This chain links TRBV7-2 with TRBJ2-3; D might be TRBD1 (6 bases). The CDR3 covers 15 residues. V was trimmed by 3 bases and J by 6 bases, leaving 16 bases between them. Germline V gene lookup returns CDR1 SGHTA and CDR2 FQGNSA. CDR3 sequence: CASSFRGITPDTQYF. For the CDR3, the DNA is TGTGCCAGCAGCTTCAGGGGTATCACACCGGATACGCAGTATTTT.

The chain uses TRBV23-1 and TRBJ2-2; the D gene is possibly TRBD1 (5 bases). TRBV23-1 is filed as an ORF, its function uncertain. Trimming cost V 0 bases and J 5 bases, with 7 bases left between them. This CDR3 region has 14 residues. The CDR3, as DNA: TGCGCCAGCAGTCAATCGGGGCTTACCGGGGAGCTGTTTTTT. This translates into CASSQSGLTGELFF.

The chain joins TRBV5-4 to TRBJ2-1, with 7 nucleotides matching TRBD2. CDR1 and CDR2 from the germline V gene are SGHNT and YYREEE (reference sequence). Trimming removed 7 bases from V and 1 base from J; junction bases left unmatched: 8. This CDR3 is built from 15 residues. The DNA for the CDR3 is TGTGCCAGCTGGGGGGGAGTAGGGTCCTACAATGAGCAGTTCTTC. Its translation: CASWGGVGSYNEQFF.

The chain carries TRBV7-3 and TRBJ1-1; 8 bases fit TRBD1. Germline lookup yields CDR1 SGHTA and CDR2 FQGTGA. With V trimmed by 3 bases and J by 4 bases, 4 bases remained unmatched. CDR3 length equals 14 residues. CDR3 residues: CASSFTGGITEAFF. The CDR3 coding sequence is TGTGCCAGCAGCTTCACAGGGGGGATCACTGAAGCTTTCTTT.

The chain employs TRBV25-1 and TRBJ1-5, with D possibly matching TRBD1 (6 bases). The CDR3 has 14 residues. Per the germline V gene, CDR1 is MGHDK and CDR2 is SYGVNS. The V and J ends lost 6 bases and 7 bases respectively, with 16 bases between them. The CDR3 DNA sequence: TGTGCCAGCAGCCACAGGGATTCGATACAGCCCCAGCATTTT. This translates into CASSHRDSIQPQHF.

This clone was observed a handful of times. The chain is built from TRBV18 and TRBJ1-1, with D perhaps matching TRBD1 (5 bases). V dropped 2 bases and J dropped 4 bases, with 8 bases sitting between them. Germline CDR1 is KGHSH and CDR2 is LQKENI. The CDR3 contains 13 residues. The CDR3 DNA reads TGTGCCAGCTCACCAGGCAGGGTCACTGAAGCTTTCTTT. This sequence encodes CASSPGRVTEAFF.

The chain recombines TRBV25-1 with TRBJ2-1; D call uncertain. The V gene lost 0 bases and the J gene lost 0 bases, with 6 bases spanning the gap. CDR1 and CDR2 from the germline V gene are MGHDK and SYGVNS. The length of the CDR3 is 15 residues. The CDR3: CASSEYGGSYNEQFF. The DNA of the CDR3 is TGTGCCAGCAGTGAATATGGCGGCTCCTACAATGAGCAGTTCTTC. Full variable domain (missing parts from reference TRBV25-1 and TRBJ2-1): EADIYQTPRYLVIGTGKKITLECSQTMGHDKMYWYQQDPGMELHLIHYSYGVNSTEKGDLSSESTVSRIRTEHFPLTLESARPSHTSQYLCASSEYGGSYNEQFFGPGTRLTVL.

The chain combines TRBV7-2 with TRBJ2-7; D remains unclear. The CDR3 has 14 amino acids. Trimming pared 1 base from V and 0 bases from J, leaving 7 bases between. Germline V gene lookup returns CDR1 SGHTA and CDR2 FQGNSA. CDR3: CASSLDGSSYEQYF. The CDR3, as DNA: TGTGCCAGCAGCTTAGACGGGTCCTCCTACGAGCAGTACTTC.

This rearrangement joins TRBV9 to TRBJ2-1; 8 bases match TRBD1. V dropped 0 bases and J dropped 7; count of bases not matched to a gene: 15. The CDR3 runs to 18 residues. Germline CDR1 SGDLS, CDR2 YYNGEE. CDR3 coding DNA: TGTGCCAGCAGCGTAGACCTTGCGGGCCAGGGGGCGAGGAATGAGCAGTTCTTC. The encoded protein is CASSVDLAGQGARNEQFF.

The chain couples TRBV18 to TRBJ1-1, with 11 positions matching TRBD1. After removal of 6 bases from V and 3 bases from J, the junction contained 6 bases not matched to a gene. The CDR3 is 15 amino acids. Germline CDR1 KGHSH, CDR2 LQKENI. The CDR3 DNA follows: TGTGCCAGCTCTCTTGGACAGGGGGCTCACACTGAAGCTTTCTTT. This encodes CASSLGQGAHTEAFF. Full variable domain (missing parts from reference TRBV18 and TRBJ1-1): NAGVMQNPRHLVRRRGQEARLRCSPMKGHSHVYWYRQLPEEGLKFMVYLQKENIIDESGMPKERFSAEFPKEGPSILRIQQVVRGDSAAYFCASSLGQGAHTEAFFGQGTRLTVV.

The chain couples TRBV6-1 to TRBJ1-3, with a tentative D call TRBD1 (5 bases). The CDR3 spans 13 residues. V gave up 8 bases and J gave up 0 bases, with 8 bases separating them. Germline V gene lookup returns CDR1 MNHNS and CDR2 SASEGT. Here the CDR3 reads CASLRVSGNTIYF. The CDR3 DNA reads TGTGCCAGCCTCAGGGTCTCTGGAAACACCATATATTTT.

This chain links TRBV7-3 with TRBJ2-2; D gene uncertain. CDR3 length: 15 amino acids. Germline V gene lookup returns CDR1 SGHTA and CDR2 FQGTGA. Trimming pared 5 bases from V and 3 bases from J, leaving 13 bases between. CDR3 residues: CASSPNTGDTGELFF. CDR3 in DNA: TGTGCCAGCAGCCCCAACACGGGTGACACCGGGGAGCTGTTTTTT.

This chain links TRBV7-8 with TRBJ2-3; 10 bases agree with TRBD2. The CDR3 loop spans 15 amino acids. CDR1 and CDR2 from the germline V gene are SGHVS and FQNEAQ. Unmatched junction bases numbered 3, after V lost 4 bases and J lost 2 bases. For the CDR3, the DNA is TGTGCCAGCAGCTGGACTAGCGGTTACACAGATACGCAGTATTTT. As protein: CASSWTSGYTDTQYF.

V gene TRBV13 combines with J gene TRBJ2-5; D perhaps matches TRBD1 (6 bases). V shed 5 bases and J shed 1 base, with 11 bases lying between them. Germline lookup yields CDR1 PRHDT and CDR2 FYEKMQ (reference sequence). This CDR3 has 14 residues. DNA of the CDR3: TGTGCCAGCAGCCTAAGGACAGCCCAAGAGACCCAGTACTTC. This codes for CASSLRTAQETQYF.

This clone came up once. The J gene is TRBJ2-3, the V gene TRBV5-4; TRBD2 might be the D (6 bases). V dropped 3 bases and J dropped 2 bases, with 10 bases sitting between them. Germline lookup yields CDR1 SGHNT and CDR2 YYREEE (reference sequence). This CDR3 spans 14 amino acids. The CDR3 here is CASSWGTYTDTQYF. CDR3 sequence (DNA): TGTGCCAGCAGCTGGGGGACTTACACAGATACGCAGTATTTT.

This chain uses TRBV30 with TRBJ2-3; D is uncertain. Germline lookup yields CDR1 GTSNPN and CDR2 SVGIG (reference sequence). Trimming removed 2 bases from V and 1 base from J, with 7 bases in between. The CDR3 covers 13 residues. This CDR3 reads CAWSPRGTDTQYF. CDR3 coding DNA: TGTGCCTGGAGTCCCCGGGGCACAGATACGCAGTATTTT.